The 6 T cell receptor beta chains presented below share a single source sample, sequenced in a study of OX40 agonist ivuxolimab in advanced cancers. Here immunoSEQ multiplex PCR was the method, and the copy in TCRdb shows in-frame clones only, minus some. The sample includes tens of thousands of clones, around four fifths of them seen just once. Sequencing used CD4+ or CD8+ T cells sorted from blood, obtained in a trial of the OX40 agonist ivuxolimab. The receptors stem from an adult with an advanced solid tumor such as melanoma, head and neck, liver or kidney cancer.

In this sample, this clone turned up a few times. The chain has TRBV28 and TRBJ1-5; TRBD1 aligns across 9 bases. The CDR3 runs 18 residues. Germline CDR1 MDHEN, CDR2 SYDVKM. J lost 2 bases, V lost 3 bases, and 11 bases had no gene match. The CDR3 reads CASSFLDRGKRGNQPQHF. CDR3 sequence (DNA): TGTGCCAGCAGTTTTCTCGACAGGGGGAAACGGGGCAATCAGCCCCAGCATTTT.

This chain uses TRBV19 with TRBJ2-1; D is possibly TRBD1 or TRBD2 (5 bases each). Germline V CDR1 and CDR2: LNHDA, SQIVND (reference sequence). Trimming stripped 5 bases from V and 0 bases from J, with 14 bases between. The CDR3 is 16 residues long. The CDR3 spells CASSLPGPASYNEQFF. The DNA of the CDR3 is TGTGCCAGTAGTCTCCCGGGGCCAGCCTCCTACAATGAGCAGTTCTTC.

This chain connects TRBV29-1 to TRBJ1-2; D is undetermined. The CDR3 extends over 11 amino acids. CDR1 is SQVTM and CDR2 is ANQGSEA in the germline V gene. V was cut by 2 bases and J by 6 bases, with 7 bases left in between. The CDR3 here is CSVEPLNGYTF. CDR3 DNA: TGCAGCGTTGAACCTTTAAATGGCTACACCTTC. Using reference TRBV29-1 and TRBJ1-2 for the parts outside the CDR3, the full variable domain is SAVISQKPSRDICQRGTSLTIQCQVDSQVTMMFWYRQQPGQSLTLIATANQGSEATYESGFVIDKFPISRPNLTFSTLTVSNMSPEDSSIYLCSVEPLNGYTFGSGTRLTVV.

The gene calls are TRBV19 and TRBJ2-2; TRBD2 agrees at 12 bases. Unmatched junction bases numbered 2, after V lost 6 bases and J lost 0 bases. The CDR3 covers 16 residues. From germline, CDR1 is LNHDA and CDR2 SQIVND (reference sequence). Here the CDR3 DNA reads TGTGCCAGTAGACTAGCGGGGGGCGCGAACACCGGGGAGCTGTTTTTT. This gives the protein CASRLAGGANTGELFF.

The J gene is TRBJ1-6, the V gene TRBV5-4; D ambiguous. The ends were cut back, 0 bases at V and 14 bases at J, with 15 bases in the middle. The CDR3 has 14 amino acids. The germline CDR1 and CDR2 sequences are SGHNT and YYREEE (reference sequence). Written as DNA, the CDR3 is TGTGCCAGCAGCTTGGTTGGACCAGGCGGGGCCCTCCACTTT. This encodes CASSLVGPGGALHF.

This chain joins TRBV5-5 and TRBJ2-7, with 8 bases lining up with TRBD1. The germline V gene encodes CDR1 SGHKS and CDR2 YYEKEE (reference sequence). The CDR3 runs 15 residues. Trimming removed 2 bases from V and 3 bases from J; junction bases left unmatched: 7. CDR3 nucleotide sequence: TGTGCCAGCAGCTTCCTCGGACAGGGAGGCTACGAGCAGTACTTC. This gives the protein CASSFLGQGGYEQYF.